These T cell receptor beta chains were read from a single sample in a study of Graves' ophthalmopathy and Graves' hyperthyroidism. TCRdb reprocessed the multiplex PCR reads with MiXCR, giving one entry per CDR3 protein. The table has approximately 700,000 distinct CDR3 sequences, about two fifths seen once; the top ten hold 3% to 3.5%. Specimen: peripheral blood. The receptors come from an adult man with Graves' ophthalmopathy. CDR3s include the opening cysteine and the closing phenylalanine or tryptophan. D genes are given only for firm matches. Only part of the rows carry a size: once, few, many, or a class if the clone is expanded.

d_gene,v_gene,abundance,len,j_gene,CDR3aa,CDR3nt
.,TRBV7-6,many,16,TRBJ1-1,CASSLYGGGANTEAFF,TGTGCCAGCAGCTTATATGGTGGGGGGGCTAACACTGAAGCTTTCTTT
.,TRBV20-1,.,15,TRBJ1-5,CSAREMGGGPRPQHF,TGCAGTGCTAGAGAGATGGGGGGGGGCCCGAGGCCCCAGCATTTT
.,TRBV9,once,13,TRBJ1-2,CASSPAEGRGYTF,TGTGCCAGCAGCCCAGCGGAAGGGCGCGGCTACACCTTC
TRBD1,TRBV20-1,many,13,TRBJ1-1,CSAHGTGGTEAFF,TGCAGTGCCCACGGGACAGGCGGGACTGAAGCTTTCTTT
TRBD2,TRBV13,many,15,TRBJ2-7,CASSLTGLAGYEQYF,TGTGCCAGCAGCTTAACGGGACTAGCGGGTTACGAGCAGTACTTC
TRBD1,TRBV2,.,12,TRBJ1-3,CASSVTGGTIYF,TGTGCCAGCAGTGTTACAGGGGGCACCATATATTTT
.,TRBV7-9,many,14,TRBJ2-6,CASSLPAGENVLTF,TGTGCCAGCAGCTTGCCGGCCGGGGAAAACGTCCTGACTTTC
.,TRBV7-9,many,11,TRBJ1-2,CAIPVEKGYTF,TGTGCCATCCCGGTGGAAAAGGGCTACACCTTC
TRBD1,TRBV4-1,.,15,TRBJ2-7,CASSQSGGQAYEQYF,TGCGCCAGCAGCCAATCAGGGGGACAGGCCTACGAGCAGTACTTC
.,TRBV20-1,.,13,TRBJ2-7,CSARGRNTYEQYF,TGCAGTGCTAGGGGCAGGAATACCTACGAGCAGTACTTC
.,TRBV14,.,16,TRBJ2-7,CASSQDLVRNSYEQYF,TGTGCCAGCAGCCAAGATCTTGTCAGAAACTCCTACGAGCAGTACTTC
TRBD1,TRBV2,.,13,TRBJ1-5,CASSGQGPETQHF,TGTGCCAGCAGCGGACAGGGCCCCGAGACCCAGCATTTT
.,TRBV25-1,few,13,TRBJ2-7,CASIASGSYEQYF,TGTGCCAGCATCGCGAGCGGCTCCTACGAGCAGTACTTC
.,TRBV7-9,many,13,TRBJ2-2,CAGSGDNTGELFF,TGTGCCGGGTCTGGCGACAACACCGGGGAGCTGTTTTTT
.,TRBV24-1,many,15,TRBJ2-5,CATSDQRRVQETQYF,TGTGCCACCAGTGACCAACGACGGGTCCAAGAGACCCAGTACTTC
.,TRBV7-6,.,14,TRBJ2-5,CASSSPGRGETQYF,TGTGCCAGCAGCTCCCCGGGTAGGGGGGAGACCCAGTACTTC
.,TRBV24-1,.,11,TRBJ2-7,CASTDLGRFYF,TGTGCCAGCACTGATCTGGGCAGATTTTACTTC
.,TRBV30,few,13,TRBJ2-7,CAWSLGESDEQYF,TGTGCCTGGAGTTTGGGTGAGTCGGACGAGCAGTACTTC
.,TRBV7-3,many,13,TRBJ1-2,CASSTGTEGVYTF,TGTGCCAGCAGCACCGGGACTGAGGGCGTCTACACCTTC
.,TRBV11-1,.,14,TRBJ1-1,CASSATVRNTEAFF,TGTGCCAGCAGCGCAACAGTGCGGAACACTGAAGCTTTCTTT
.,TRBV12-3/TRBV12-4,many,15,TRBJ1-2,CASNTDVGRTNGYTF,TGTGCCAGCAATACAGACGTGGGACGGACAAATGGCTACACCTTC
.,TRBV7-9,many,12,TRBJ1-4,CASSWGNEKLFF,TGTGCCAGCAGCTGGGGGAATGAAAAACTGTTTTTT
.,TRBV9,many,15,TRBJ1-4,CASSGRGGQGEKLFF,TGTGCCAGCAGCGGTCGCGGAGGGCAAGGTGAAAAACTGTTTTTT
.,TRBV20-1,many,11,TRBJ2-5,CSVSGRETQYF,TGCAGTGTTTCGGGAAGAGAGACCCAGTACTTC
.,TRBV2,.,12,TRBJ1-3,CASKEDTNTIYF,TGTGCCAGCAAGGAAGATACGAACACCATATATTTT
.,TRBV9,few,14,TRBJ2-7,CASSARQNPYEQYF,TGTGCCAGCAGCGCCCGACAGAACCCCTACGAGCAGTACTTC
.,TRBV4-1,.,18,TRBJ2-6,CASSLLIGVSSGANVLTF,TGCGCCAGCAGCCTACTGATCGGCGTGAGCTCTGGGGCCAACGTCCTGACTTTC
.,TRBV20-1,few,14,TRBJ1-5,CSARDFPDYPTQHF,TGCAGTGCTAGAGATTTTCCCGACTATCCGACCCAGCATTTT
.,TRBV5-1,many,15,TRBJ1-1,CASSFITGTNTEAFF,TGCGCCAGCAGCTTCATTACAGGGACGAACACTGAAGCTTTCTTT
.,TRBV15,.,15,TRBJ2-7,CATSRDSVGVYEQYF,TGTGCCACCAGCAGAGACTCGGTGGGGGTCTACGAGCAGTACTTC
TRBD1,TRBV5-1,.,17,TRBJ2-2,CASSPSTGGTETGELFF,TGCGCCAGCAGCCCTTCGACAGGGGGGACAGAAACCGGGGAGCTGTTTTTT
TRBD1,TRBV29-1,many,11,TRBJ1-1,CSVGTGRRAFF,TGCAGCGTTGGGACAGGGCGTAGAGCTTTCTTT
.,TRBV19,many,15,TRBJ1-2,CASSPPRQAHYGYTF,TGTGCCAGTAGTCCTCCCCGACAGGCCCACTATGGCTACACCTTC
.,TRBV2,many,14,TRBJ1-2,CASSEARLSYGYTF,TGTGCCAGCAGTGAAGCGCGTCTATCCTACGGCTACACCTTC
.,TRBV10-3,.,16,TRBJ1-1,CAISESAAGGDTEAFF,TGTGCCATCAGTGAGTCCGCCGCGGGAGGAGACACTGAAGCTTTCTTT
TRBD2,TRBV29-1,.,14,TRBJ2-5,CSAGGSTDKETQYF,TGCAGCGCGGGAGGGTCTACAGACAAAGAGACCCAGTACTTC
TRBD1,TRBV9,many,15,TRBJ2-5,CASSGIGQGQETQYF,TGTGCCAGCAGCGGAATAGGACAGGGCCAAGAGACCCAGTACTTC
.,TRBV5-1,.,14,TRBJ2-2,CASSFDTNTGELFF,TGCGCCAGCAGCTTTGATACGAACACCGGGGAGCTGTTTTTT
.,TRBV29-1,.,16,TRBJ2-6,CSVEEGRTSGANVLTF,TGCAGCGTTGAAGAAGGCAGGACCTCTGGGGCCAACGTCCTGACTTTC
.,TRBV2,many,15,TRBJ1-6,CASSPGALRRSPLHF,TGTGCCAGCAGTCCTGGGGCCCTGCGACGTTCACCCCTCCACTTT
TRBD1,TRBV19,many,15,TRBJ1-6,CASSIGTGRNSPLHF,TGTGCCAGTAGTATAGGGACAGGAAGGAATTCACCCCTCCACTTT
.,TRBV10-3,.,15,TRBJ1-4,CATEDQRQGGEKLFF,TGTGCCACCGAGGATCAACGGCAGGGTGGTGAAAAACTGTTTTTT
.,TRBV2,.,17,TRBJ1-1,CASRSRTVTRGNTEAFF,TGTGCCAGCAGATCTAGGACGGTCACACGCGGGAACACTGAAGCTTTCTTT
.,TRBV2,many,17,TRBJ2-2,CASMPHPWDANTGELFF,TGTGCCAGCATGCCCCACCCATGGGACGCGAACACCGGGGAGCTGTTTTTT
.,TRBV4-1,few,14,TRBJ1-5,CASSGRQSNQPQHF,TGCGCCAGCAGCGGACGACAGTCCAATCAGCCCCAGCATTTT
.,TRBV12-3/TRBV12-4,.,13,TRBJ1-2,CASSQQEGYGYTF,TGTGCCAGCAGTCAACAAGAGGGCTATGGCTACACCTTC
.,TRBV10-3,.,13,TRBJ2-7,CASRGDSPYEQYF,TGTGCCAGCAGGGGGGACTCCCCCTACGAGCAGTACTTC
TRBD1,TRBV3-1,many,14,TRBJ1-1,CASSFGTGRSEAFF,TGTGCCAGCAGCTTCGGGACAGGGCGATCTGAAGCTTTCTTT
TRBD2,TRBV2,many,19,TRBJ2-5,CASSLRPGLATIDQETQYF,TGTGCCAGCAGCCTAAGGCCGGGACTAGCAACGATCGACCAAGAGACCCAGTACTTC
TRBD2,TRBV7-8,many,15,TRBJ2-2,CASRDGTSFTGELFF,TGTGCCAGCAGAGACGGGACTAGTTTCACCGGGGAGCTGTTTTTT
.,TRBV19,few,14,TRBJ1-1,CASKVGSGNTEAFF,TGTGCCAGTAAGGTCGGTAGCGGGAACACTGAAGCTTTCTTT
TRBD2,TRBV10-1,.,13,TRBJ2-7,CASSENAGGEQYF,TGCGCCAGCAGTGAGAATGCGGGAGGCGAGCAGTACTTC